This TCR beta chain was documented in a study of blood T cells in healthy people across ages. Study outcomes and limitations: Unknown CMV status may confound age-related changes in expanded clones.

This clonotype was detected ten times or more. The antigen is unknown. Through a sample-barcoded 5' primer and a J-beta primer mix, a second PCR was run for roughly 6 to 12 cycles. Every sample gave at least 2.5 million paired-end reads containing CDR3. Each CDR3 protein is one row after TCRdb ran MiXCR on the 5' RACE reads. In the table there are around 400,000 distinct CDR3 sequences, 45% to 65% of which are singletons. Germline CDR1 MNHGY, CDR2 SAAAGT. The CDR3 is made up of 15 amino acids. The V and J ends lost 6 bases and 2 bases respectively, with 17 bases between them. This TCR came from a man between 60 and 75 years old in good health. This rearrangement joins TRBV6-8 to TRBJ2-7; unclear D gene. Sequenced input: blood. CDR3 loop: CASSFHEAGAYEQYF. For the CDR3, the DNA is TGTGCCAGCAGCTTCCACGAGGCAGGAGCCTACGAGCAGTACTTC.